A selection of T cell receptor beta chains follows, all from one sample in a study of control samples from healthy donors and cancer patients. Sequencing was performed with immunoSEQ multiplex PCR; in TCRdb, only in-frame clones are kept and a portion is missing. Of 98,000 or so clones listed, about 79% are singletons. Sequencing was carried out using blood. These receptors were taken from a woman in her 30s in good health. CDR3s include the opening cysteine and the closing phenylalanine or tryptophan.

v_gene | CDR3aa
TRBV19 | CASSSRTGGNQPQHF
TRBV5-1 | CASRAGTQNTEAFF
TRBV29-1 | CSVGGGTEAFF
TRBV4-3 | CASSPTGANYGYTF
TRBV24-1 | CATTWGMKREQPQHF
TRBV11-2 | CASSRRQGGATIPDTQYF
TRBV19 | CASSVDRGPYEQYF
TRBV13 | CASSSGQGRNTEAFF
TRBV5-1 | CASSSHGNTIYF
TRBV24-1 | CATSRRVGYGYTF
TRBV5-1 | CASSPGGASDTQYF
TRBV12-3/TRBV12-4 | CASSLDNYGYTF
TRBV2 | CASRQGLTEAFF
TRBV7-2 | CATELAGGDTQYF
TRBV5-5 | CASSLQNPGGYTF
TRBV19 | CASSNGRSSYEQYF
TRBV5-1 | CASSLGQYNEQFF
TRBV6-2/TRBV6-3 | CASSYGRGPKDTEAFF
TRBV11-3 | CASSLGRWGTQYF
TRBV5-1 | CASSDTGPSSPLHF
TRBV29-1 | CSVGTSDYNEQFF
TRBV2 | CASSADEMNTEAFF
TRBV9 | CASTPGGGDSTDTQYF
TRBV6-6 | CASTLQGSYEQYF
TRBV3-1/TRBV3-2 | CASDRTPRTTNTGELFF
TRBV5-4 | CASSLVRGHTDTQYF
TRBV27 | CASSWTENTEAFF
TRBV12-3/TRBV12-4 | CASSLRGGYEQYF
TRBV27 | CASSLSRSSGNQPQHF
TRBV18 | CASSPGTGETQYF
TRBV6-5 | CASSYEGLGSSYEQYF
TRBV7-9 | CASTPGQGNYGYTF
TRBV9 | CASSVGEGEWVTDTQYF
TRBV6-5 | CASRTLAGGPYEQYF
TRBV5-6 | CASSFGSLDEQFF
TRBV14 | CASSQKTGYTGGEQYF
TRBV7-8 | CASSLEASGAYEQYF
TRBV6-4 | CASSDVTSPLHF
TRBV5-6 | CASSADRGTQYF
TRBV4-2 | CASSQDLWASGEYNEQFF
TRBV4-3 | CASSQDLRNSYGYTF
TRBV4-3 | CASSLGTGGDYGYTF
TRBV15 | CATSRGGLETDTQYF
TRBV7-6 | CASSSRDGNSPLHF
TRBV10-3 | CAISESTGDTEAFF
TRBV19 | CASSISEITGYEQYF
TRBV5-1 | CASSLGDSPLHF
TRBV6-1 | CASSEGAGGKDTQYF
TRBV6-5 | CASMLGRGVEQYF
TRBV29-1 | CSVDVAGANEQFF